This TCR beta chain comes out of a study of T cells in Graves' hyperthyroidism and ophthalmopathy. Study at large: Before any treatment, at initial diagnosis, peripheral blood was collected.

The trim removed 3 bases at V and 2 bases at J, leaving 5 bases unmatched. In germline, CDR1 is SGHAT, CDR2 FQNNGV. CDR3 length: 17 residues. This clonotype was seen ten or more times. Its antigen is not known. The source material, RNA transcripts, was used to amplify TCR beta CDR3 regions. A first-round RT-PCR of the TCR CDR3 used the HTBI primer set. MiXCR was run by TCRdb on the multiplex PCR reads, yielding one entry per CDR3 protein. The repertoire holds around 340,000 distinct CDR3 sequences, with approximately 13% as singletons. Those patients with uncontrolled infection, other autoimmune disease, pregnancy or lactation were excluded. Diagnostic assessment was based on clinical symptoms, serum thyroxine and TRAb, thyroid ultrasound and orbital computed tomography. Whole-study results and caveats: The model forecast ophthalmopathy, anticipating it by a median around 6.4 months before onset.

This chain joins TRBV11-2 and TRBJ2-2; 11 bases match TRBD2. Sequencing was done on a sample of blood. The TCR sequence derives from a woman in her twenties or thirties with Graves' hyperthyroidism. This CDR3 reads CASSLSTSGRNTGELFF. The CDR3 bases are TGTGCCAGCAGCTTGTCTACTAGCGGGAGAAACACCGGGGAGCTGTTTTTT.